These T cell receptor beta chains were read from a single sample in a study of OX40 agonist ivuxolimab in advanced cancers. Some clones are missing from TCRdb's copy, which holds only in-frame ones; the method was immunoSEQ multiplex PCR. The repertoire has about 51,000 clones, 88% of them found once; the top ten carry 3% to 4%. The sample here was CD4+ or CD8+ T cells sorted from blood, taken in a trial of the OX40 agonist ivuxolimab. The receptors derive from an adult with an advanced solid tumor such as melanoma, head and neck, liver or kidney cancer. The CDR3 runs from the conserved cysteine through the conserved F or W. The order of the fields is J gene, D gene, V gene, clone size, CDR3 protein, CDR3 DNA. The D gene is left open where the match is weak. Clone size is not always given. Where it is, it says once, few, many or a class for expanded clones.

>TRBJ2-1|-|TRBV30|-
CAWSDLLLGYNEQFF
TGTGCCTGGAGTGACCTATTATTGGGTTACAATGAGCAGTTCTTC
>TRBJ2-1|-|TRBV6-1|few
CASSEHIIDTEQFF
TGTGCCAGCAGCGAACATATAATAGACACCGAGCAGTTCTTC
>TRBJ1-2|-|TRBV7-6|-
CASSLGNFGGPQGFNYGYTF
TGTGCCAGCAGCTTAGGGAATTTCGGGGGTCCCCAGGGCTTCAACTATGGCTACACCTTC
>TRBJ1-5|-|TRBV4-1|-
CASSQEGTRYQPQHF
TGCGCCAGCAGCCAAGAGGGGACGCGTTATCAGCCCCAGCATTTT
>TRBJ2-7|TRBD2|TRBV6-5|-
CASSPRGDYEQYF
TGTGCCAGCAGCCCCCGGGGGGACTACGAGCAGTACTTC
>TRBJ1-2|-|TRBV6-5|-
CASRGRTYGYTF
TGTGCCAGCAGAGGCAGAACGTATGGCTACACCTTC
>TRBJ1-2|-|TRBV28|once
CASSFRTSGPGQRGYTF
TGTGCCAGCAGTTTCCGTACTTCCGGCCCCGGCCAGCGGGGCTACACCTTC
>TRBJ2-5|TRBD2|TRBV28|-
CASGRSSGGPETQYF
TGTGCCAGCGGGCGGAGTAGCGGGGGCCCTGAGACCCAGTACTTC
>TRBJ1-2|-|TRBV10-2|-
CASSEGNMGPGFSGYTF
TGCGCCAGCAGTGAGGGAAATATGGGTCCAGGGTTCAGTGGCTACACCTTC
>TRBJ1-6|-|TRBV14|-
CASSQTVSGNSPLHF
TGTGCCAGCAGCCAAACTGTCTCAGGGAATTCACCCCTCCACTTT
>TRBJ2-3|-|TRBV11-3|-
CASSLGLGDTQYF
TGTGCCAGCAGCTTAGGCTTAGGAGATACGCAGTATTTT
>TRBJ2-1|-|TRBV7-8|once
CASSRDRRAYNEQFF
TGTGCCAGCAGCCGAGATAGGCGGGCTTACAATGAGCAGTTCTTC
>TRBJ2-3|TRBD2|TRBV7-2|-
CASSLGLAGGPGDTQYF
TGTGCCAGCAGCTTAGGTCTAGCGGGAGGGCCGGGAGATACGCAGTATTTT
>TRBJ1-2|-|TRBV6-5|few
CASSYSRNYGYTF
TGTGCCAGCAGTTACTCACGTAACTATGGCTACACCTTC
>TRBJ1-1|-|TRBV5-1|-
CASSTGGGTEAFF
TGCGCCAGCTCAACCGGGGGAGGGACTGAAGCTTTCTTT
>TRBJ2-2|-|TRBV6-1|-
CASSVTGNTGELFF
TGTGCCAGCAGTGTAACAGGGAACACCGGGGAGCTGTTTTTT
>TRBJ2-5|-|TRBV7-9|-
CASSWDYQETQYF
TGTGCCAGCAGCTGGGACTACCAAGAGACCCAGTACTTC
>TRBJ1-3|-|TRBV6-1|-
CASTGRLSGNTIYF
TGTGCCAGCACTGGGCGTCTCTCTGGAAACACCATATATTTT
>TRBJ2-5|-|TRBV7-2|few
CASSPLGVRETQYF
TGTGCCAGCAGCCCGTTGGGGGTGCGGGAGACCCAGTACTTC
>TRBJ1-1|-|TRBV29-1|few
CSVARDTVEAFF
TGCAGCGTTGCCCGGGACACAGTTGAAGCTTTCTTT
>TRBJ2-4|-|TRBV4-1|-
CASSQATARAKNIQYF
TGCGCCAGCAGCCAAGCGACCGCTAGAGCCAAAAACATTCAGTACTTC
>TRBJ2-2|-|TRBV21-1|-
CASRIRPWFTGELFF
TGTGCCAGCAGGATACGACCCTGGTTCACCGGGGAGCTGTTTTTT
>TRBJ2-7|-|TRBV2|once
CASSEALRGRGEQYF
TGTGCCAGCAGTGAAGCGCTTAGGGGTCGGGGCGAGCAGTACTTC
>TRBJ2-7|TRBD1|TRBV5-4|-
CASSLGGPLYEQYF
TGTGCCAGCAGCTTAGGGGGCCCTCTCTACGAGCAGTACTTC
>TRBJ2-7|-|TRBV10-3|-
CAISGRNSYEQYF
TGTGCCATCAGTGGGAGAAACTCCTACGAGCAGTACTTC
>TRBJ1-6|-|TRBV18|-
CASSPLGQHNSPLHF
TGTGCCAGCTCACCATTAGGCCAGCATAATTCACCCCTCCACTTT
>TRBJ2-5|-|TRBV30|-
CAWSVKETQYF
TGTGCCTGGAGTGTTAAGGAGACCCAGTACTTC
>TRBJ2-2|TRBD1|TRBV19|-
CASSIMGTGVNTGELFF
TGTGCCAGTAGTATAATGGGGACAGGGGTCAACACCGGGGAGCTGTTTTTT
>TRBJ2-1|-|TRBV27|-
CASSLWGYNEQFF
TGTGCCAGCAGTTTATGGGGATACAATGAGCAGTTCTTC
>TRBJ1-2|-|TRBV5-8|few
CASSFDGDYGYTF
TGTGCCAGCAGCTTCGACGGGGACTATGGCTACACCTTC
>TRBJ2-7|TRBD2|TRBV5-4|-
CASSLRSGGAHEQYF
TGTGCCAGCAGCTTGAGGAGCGGGGGGGCCCACGAGCAGTACTTC
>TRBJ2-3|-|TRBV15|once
CATTGIPDTQYF
TGTGCCACCACAGGGATCCCAGATACGCAGTATTTT
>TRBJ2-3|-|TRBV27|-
CASRSLYTQYF
TGTGCCAGCAGAAGTCTATATACGCAGTATTTT
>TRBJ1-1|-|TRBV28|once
CASSFWGSSTTAFF
TGTGCCAGCAGTTTTTGGGGCAGCTCTACGACCGCTTTCTTT
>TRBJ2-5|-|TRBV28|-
CASSSGYQETQYF
TGTGCCAGCAGTTCCGGGTACCAAGAGACCCAGTACTTC
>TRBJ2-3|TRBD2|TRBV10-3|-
CAITAGAPTDTQYF
TGTGCCATCACAGCGGGGGCCCCAACAGATACGCAGTATTTT
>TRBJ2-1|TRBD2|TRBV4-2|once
CASSQSGGVNEQFF
TGTGCCAGCAGCCAGTCGGGAGGGGTCAATGAGCAGTTCTTC
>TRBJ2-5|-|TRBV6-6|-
CASSNPGLEETQYF
TGTGCCAGCAGTAACCCGGGTTTAGAAGAGACCCAGTACTTC
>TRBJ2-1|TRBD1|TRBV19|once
CASMGDRGSYNEQFF
TGTGCCAGTATGGGAGACAGGGGCTCCTACAATGAGCAGTTCTTC
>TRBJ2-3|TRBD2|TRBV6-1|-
CASSVDFSGRADTQYF
TGTGCCAGCAGTGTTGACTTTAGCGGGAGAGCAGATACGCAGTATTTT
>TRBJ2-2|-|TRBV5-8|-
CASSLSGQGSSGELFF
TGTGCCAGCAGCTTGTCGGGACAAGGCTCATCCGGGGAGCTGTTTTTT
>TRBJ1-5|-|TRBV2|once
CASSKGVSGQPQHF
TGTGCCAGCAGCAAGGGGGTGTCCGGTCAGCCCCAGCATTTT
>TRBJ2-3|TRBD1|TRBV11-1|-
CASSNDRANTDTQYF
TGTGCCAGCAGCAACGACAGGGCCAACACAGATACGCAGTATTTT
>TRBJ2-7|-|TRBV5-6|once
CASSWYDRHYEQYF
TGTGCCAGCAGCTGGTACGACAGGCATTACGAGCAGTACTTC
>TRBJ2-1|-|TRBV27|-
CASSLATYNEQFF
TGTGCCAGCAGTCTAGCCACCTACAATGAGCAGTTCTTC